This T cell receptor (beta chain) was profiled in a study of T cell repertoires in cytomegalovirus infection. Turning to the study itself: Public TCR beta signatures marked donors with CMV infection and the matching HLA.

The germline gives CDR1 SGDLS, CDR2 YYNGEE. V shed 0 bases and J shed 1 base, with 15 bases lying between them. The CDR3 runs to 17 residues. TCRdb independently ran MiXCR on the reads; one entry per CDR3 protein. This sample has fewer than 550,000 distinct CDR3 sequences; around 27% occur once, and the top ten carry roughly an eighth. As regards this clonotype: Its matching antigen is unknown.

Study-wide findings and caveats: Totalled public TCR beta family frequency picked out people who carried CMV plus the relevant HLA. There were HLA-C-restricted CMV-specific TCR beta clonotypes dominating the ex vivo response.

The chain combines TRBV9 with TRBJ2-3; D may be TRBD1 (6 bases). The sample taken for sequencing was PBMCs. The receptor was isolated from a human donor in good health (CMV status not recorded). Some clones in this sample may be carry-over from other donors' samples. This CDR3 reads CASSVGEGPGGTDTQYF. The CDR3 bases are TGTGCCAGCAGCGTAGGAGAGGGTCCAGGGGGCACAGATACGCAGTATTTT. The variable domain in full, completed from reference TRBV9 and TRBJ2-3, reads DSGVTQTPKHLITATGQRVTLRCSPRSGDLSVYWYQQSLDQGLQFLIQYYNGEERAKGNILERFSAQQFPDLHSELNLSSLELGDSALYFCASSVGEGPGGTDTQYFGPGTRLTVL.